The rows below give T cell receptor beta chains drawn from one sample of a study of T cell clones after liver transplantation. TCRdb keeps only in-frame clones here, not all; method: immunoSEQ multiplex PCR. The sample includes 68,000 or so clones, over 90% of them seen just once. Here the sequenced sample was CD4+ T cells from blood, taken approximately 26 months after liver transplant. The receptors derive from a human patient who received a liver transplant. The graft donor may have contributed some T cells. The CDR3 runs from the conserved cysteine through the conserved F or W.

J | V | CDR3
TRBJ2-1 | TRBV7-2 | CASSFFGTNNEQFF
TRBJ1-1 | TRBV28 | CASSLPGQGVLNTEAFF
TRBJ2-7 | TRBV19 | CASSTTLRDYEQYF
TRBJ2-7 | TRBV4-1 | CASREGSEYF
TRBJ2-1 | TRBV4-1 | CASSQDMSQPTSGRVNEQFF
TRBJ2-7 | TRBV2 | CASSAGTSGSYEQYF
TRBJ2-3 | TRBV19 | CASHPLGGGPRTDTQYF
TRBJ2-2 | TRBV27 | CASSFTGGWTGELFF
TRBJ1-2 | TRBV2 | CASSGGLYGYTF
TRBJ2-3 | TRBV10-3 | CAISGNMLPADTQYF
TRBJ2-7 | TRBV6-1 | CATEDLGTGSNEQYF
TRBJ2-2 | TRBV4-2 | CASSHGRGAGELFF
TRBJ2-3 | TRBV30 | CAWSRGTSGRSDTQYF
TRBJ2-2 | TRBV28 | CASSPRLAGGPTAGELFF
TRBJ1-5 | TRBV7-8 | CASSLARLTQGQPQHF
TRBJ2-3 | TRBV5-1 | CASSLGDSYDTQYF
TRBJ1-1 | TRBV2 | CASRRSNTEAFF
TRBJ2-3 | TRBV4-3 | CASSQEGPGGYTDTQYF
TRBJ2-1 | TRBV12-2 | CASRLGSEQFF
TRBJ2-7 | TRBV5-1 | CASSLAGRRDEQYF
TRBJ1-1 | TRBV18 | CASSQPGGDGEAFF
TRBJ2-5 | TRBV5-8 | CASSLSGSLGGTQYF
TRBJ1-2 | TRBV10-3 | CAISLLQGAYYGYTF
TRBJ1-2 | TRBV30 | CAWSEGSSGYTF
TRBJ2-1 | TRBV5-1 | CASSLTGIDNGEQFF
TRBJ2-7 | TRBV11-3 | CASSLSGMGTSGSYEQYF
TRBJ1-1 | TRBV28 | CASSLTDSREAFF
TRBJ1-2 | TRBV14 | CASSQDVLAPPYGYTF
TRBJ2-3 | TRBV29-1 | CSVNIAGAGADTQYF
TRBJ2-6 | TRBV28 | CASSTTSGANVLTF
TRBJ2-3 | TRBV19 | CASKSDRVTDTQYF
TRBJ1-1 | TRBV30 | CAWSKQGSTEAFF
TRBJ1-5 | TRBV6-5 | CASSPGYRGGQPQHF
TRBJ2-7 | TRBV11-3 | CASSPGPTYEQYF
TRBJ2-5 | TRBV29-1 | CSVPKGQGFSETQYF
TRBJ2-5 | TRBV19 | CATGGGGETQYF
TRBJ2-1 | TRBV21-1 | CASSKEAGGVFAPQQFF
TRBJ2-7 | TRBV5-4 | CASSTSGRGSYEQYF
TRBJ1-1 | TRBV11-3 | CASSLGTEAFF
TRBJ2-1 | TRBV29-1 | CSARGLAGFSYNEQFF
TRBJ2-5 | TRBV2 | CASSDGGADF
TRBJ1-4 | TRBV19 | CASRTSSRTNEKLFF
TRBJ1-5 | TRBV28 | CASSPGSGTSNQPQHF
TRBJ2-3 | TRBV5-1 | CASSLALSDTQYF
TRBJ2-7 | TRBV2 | CASTRTLPGGASVDEQYF
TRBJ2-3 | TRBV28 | CASSIRGTQYF
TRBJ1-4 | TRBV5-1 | CASSLGGTVHSYEKLFF
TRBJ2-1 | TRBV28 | CASSGGREDNEQFF
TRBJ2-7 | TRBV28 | CASSLVARSVGEQYF
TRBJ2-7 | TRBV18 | CASSPQTGGFEQYF
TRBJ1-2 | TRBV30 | CAWSPPAGEGYTF
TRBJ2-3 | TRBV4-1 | CASSQDDRTTDTQYF
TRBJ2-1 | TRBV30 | CAWTRTSGDNEQFF
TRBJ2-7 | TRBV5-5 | CASSLVPQSLRYEQYF
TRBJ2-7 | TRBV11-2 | CASSLQGQAYEQYF